This TCR beta chain was sequenced in a study of yellow fever vaccine responses in identical twins. General observations from the study: Twins' vaccine T cell responses were reported to seem partly convergent and partly personalized.

About this clonotype: What it recognizes is unknown.

Each CDR3 protein gets one entry after TCRdb re-called the RT-PCR reads with MiXCR. The table includes roughly 2,000 distinct CDR3 sequences, around four fifths detected once. The receptor's source is a woman aged 18-29 years who received the yellow fever vaccine. Sample: T cells from blood (PBMCs), unsorted or a sorted subset (not recorded which), taken before or after yellow fever vaccination (not recorded which).

CDR3 sequence: CSVGTGQGNTEAFF. CDR3 bases: TGCAGCGTTGGGACGGGTCAGGGGAACACTGAAGCTTTCTTT. The rearrangement uses TRBV29-1 and TRBJ1-1, with a tentative D call TRBD1 (5 bases). Germline CDR1 reads SQVTM; CDR2 reads ANQGSEA. The CDR3 extends over 14 amino acids. V dropped 4 bases and J dropped 1 base, with 13 bases sitting between them.